This entry concerns a single T cell receptor (beta chain). No antigen is known for it. The protocol was immunoSEQ multiplex PCR, while the TCRdb copy is restricted to in-frame clones and leaves out a portion. The sample shows roughly 14,000 clones, about four fifths of them seen only once. The data originate from a study of immune evolution from preneoplasia to lung adenocarcinoma. Study in general: HLA loss of heterozygosity: 5.5% to 8.5% AIS, under 19% MIA, approximately 31% ADC, none AAH. Study outcomes and limitations: Compared with EGFR-mutant or double wild-type lesions, KRAS-mutant nodules were more clonal.

Resections took place in Japan or China from about 2014 to 2018. Germline CDR1 is SGHVS and CDR2 is FNYEAQ. The CDR3 has 16 residues. Deletions cut 0 bases from V and 3 bases from J, with 9 bases between. The sequencing sample was made of FFPE minimally invasive lung adenocarcinoma tissue. The clonotype originates from a person aged 70 to 85 with lung adenocarcinoma. This chain uses TRBV7-6 with TRBJ2-6, with D perhaps assigned TRBD1 or TRBD2 (5 bases each). The CDR3 region has the DNA TGTGCCAGCAGCTTAGCGGGGGTCGGTGGGGCCAACGTCCTGACTTTC. It translates to CASSLAGVGGANVLTF.